The clone carrying this T cell receptor beta chain was found many times. Its antigen is not identified. Germline CDR1 DFQATT, CDR2 SNEGSKA (reference sequence). V lost 3 bases to trimming and J lost 2 bases, with 13 bases between them. The CDR3 is 14 residues long. TCR beta CDR3 regions were amplified from RNA transcripts. An initial round of RT-PCR targeting the TCR CDR3 relied on the HTBI primer set. TCRdb reprocessed the multiplex PCR reads via MiXCR and lists one record per CDR3 protein. The sample includes approximately 610,000 distinct CDR3 sequences, approximately 14% seen only once; the top ten take 3.5% to 4.5%. This entry comes from a study of T cells in Graves' hyperthyroidism and ophthalmopathy. In the study overall: Pretreatment peripheral blood was obtained at initial diagnosis. Study results and caveats: Most clonotypes expanded in the thyroid (above 0.001) were also present in blood. Ophthalmopathy onset followed model prediction by a median approximately six months.

Ophthalmopathy cases scored 3 or more on the Clinical Activity Score and 4 or more on NOSPECS grade, with duration below 3 months. The chain recombines TRBV20-1 with TRBJ1-1, with D unclear. This clonotype originated in a woman aged 40 to 50 with Graves' ophthalmopathy. The sequencing sample was made of blood. CDR3 coding DNA: TGCAGTGCTAGCGAACGGACCCATAACACTGAAGCTTTCTTT. Translated, it gives CSASERTHNTEAFF.